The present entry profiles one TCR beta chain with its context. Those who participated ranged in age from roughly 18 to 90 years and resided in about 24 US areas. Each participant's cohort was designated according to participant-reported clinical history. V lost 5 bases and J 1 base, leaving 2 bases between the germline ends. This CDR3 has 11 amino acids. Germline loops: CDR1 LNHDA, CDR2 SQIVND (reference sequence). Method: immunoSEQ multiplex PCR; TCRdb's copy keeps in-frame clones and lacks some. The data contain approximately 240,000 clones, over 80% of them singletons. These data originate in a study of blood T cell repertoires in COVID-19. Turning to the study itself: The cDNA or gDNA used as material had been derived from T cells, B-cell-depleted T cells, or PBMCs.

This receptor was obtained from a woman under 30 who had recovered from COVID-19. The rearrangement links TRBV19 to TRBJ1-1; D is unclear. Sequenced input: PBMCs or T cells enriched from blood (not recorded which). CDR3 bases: TGTGCCAGTAGTCAGAACACTGAAGCTTTCTTT. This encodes CASSQNTEAFF. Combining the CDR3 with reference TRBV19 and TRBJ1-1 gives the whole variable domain DGGITQSPKYLFRKEGQNVTLSCEQNLNHDAMYWYRQDPGQGLRLIYYSQIVNDFQKGDIAEGYSVSREKKESFPLTVTSAQKNPTAFYLCASSQNTEAFFGQGTRLTVV.